One and the same sample provided the 28 T cell receptor beta chains below, sequenced in a study of Ad26.COV2.S vaccination and SARS-CoV-2 variants. Profiling relied on immunoSEQ multiplex PCR, and the TCRdb table lists in-frame clones only, not all of them. The sample records a few hundred thousand clones, 87% being singletons. The treatment is: some 19 received Ad26.COV2.S at low or high dose, single or two shots; about 5 received placebo; per-sample allocation not given. Collection of the samples took place on day 63 after the first injection of vaccine or placebo. The source was peripheral blood, collected in a trial of Ad26.COV2.S vaccine versus placebo. These receptors originate from a person between 18 and 65 years old who received the Ad26.COV2.S COVID-19 vaccine or a placebo.

The table lists this clone with a few counts. The rearrangement joins TRBV7-9 to TRBJ1-4; TRBD1 matches 7 bases. V lost 3 bases and J lost 2; bases outside the gene matches: 3. The CDR3 totals 15 residues. In germline, CDR1 is SEHNR, CDR2 FQNEAQ (reference sequence). CDR3 amino acids: CASSFTGATNEKLFF. The CDR3 nucleotides are TGTGCCAGCAGCTTCACAGGGGCCACTAATGAAAAACTGTTTTTT.

The chain joins TRBV27 to TRBJ1-5; D gene uncertain. Germline assignment: CDR1 MNHEY and CDR2 SMNVEV (reference sequence). This CDR3 is 16 amino acids long. Trimming shortened V by 5 bases and J by 1 base, and 15 bases separated the two germline ends. Here the CDR3 reads CASSLRTLGSNQPQHF. In DNA, the CDR3 is TGTGCCAGCAGTCTCCGAACCTTGGGGAGCAATCAGCCCCAGCATTTT.

This rearrangement joins TRBV5-5 to TRBJ1-1, with 7 bases lining up with TRBD1. Germline values: CDR1 SGHKS, CDR2 YYEKEE (reference sequence). V lost 4 bases and J lost 1; bases outside the gene matches: 7. The CDR3 has 15 amino acids. The DNA for the CDR3 is TGTGCCAGCAGCCAGTACAGGGGAAAGAACACTGAAGCTTTCTTT. Translating gives CASSQYRGKNTEAFF.

The chain combines TRBV5-1 with TRBJ2-1; D is perhaps TRBD2 (6 bases). The CDR3 is 15 residues long. Trimming took 4 bases from V and 0 from J, leaving 11 bases between them. CDR1 SGHRS and CDR2 YFSETQ come from the germline V gene. The CDR3 loop reads CASSRDSNSYNEQFF. CDR3 sequence (DNA): TGCGCCAGCAGCCGGGACTCCAACTCCTACAATGAGCAGTTCTTC.

This clone appeared once. The DNA of the CDR3 is TGTGCCAGCAGCCAGGGACTAGCCACCACCGGGGAGCTGTTTTTT. Its protein product is CASSQGLATTGELFF. The chain uses TRBV5-5 and TRBJ2-2; 9 nucleotides line up with TRBD2. The germline CDR1 and CDR2 sequences are SGHKS and YYEKEE (reference sequence). The length of the CDR3 is 15 residues. Trimming took 4 bases from V and 4 from J; bases not matched to a gene: 5.

The chain employs TRBV11-2 and TRBJ1-6, with D maybe TRBD1 (5 bases). Germline CDR1 and CDR2: SGHAT and FQNNGV. Trimming pared 1 base from V and 9 bases from J, leaving 10 bases between. CDR3 length: 14 residues. This chain's CDR3 is CASSLGEGFSPLHF. The CDR3 bases are TGTGCCAGCAGCTTAGGTGAGGGGTTTTCACCCCTCCACTTT.

J is TRBJ2-5 and V is TRBV7-9; D is tentatively TRBD1 or TRBD2 (5 bases each). Trimming stripped 5 bases from V and 5 bases from J, with 18 bases between. CDR1 SEHNR and CDR2 FQNEAQ come from the germline V gene (reference sequence). CDR3 length: 15 amino acids. CDR3 DNA sequence: TGTGCCAGCAGCCCTCCTTTTGGGGGAGAGGAGACCCAGTACTTC. Translating it yields CASSPPFGGEETQYF.

This chain connects TRBV5-8 to TRBJ2-7; tentative D call: TRBD1 (5 bases). Trimming stripped 1 base from V and 4 bases from J, with 21 bases between. Germline V gives CDR1 SGHTS, CDR2 YDEGEE. The CDR3 has 17 amino acids. The chain's CDR3 is CASSLRRLATAPYEQYV. As DNA, the CDR3 is TGTGCCAGCAGCTTGAGGCGTCTGGCGACAGCTCCTTACGAGCAGTACGTC.

On this clone itself: This sample includes further DNA sequences coding for the same CDR3. The chain carries TRBV7-2 and TRBJ1-2; D is unresolved. Germline CDR1 is SGHTA and CDR2 is FQGNSA. The ends were cut back, 3 bases at V and 2 bases at J, with 7 bases in the middle. There are 13 residues in the CDR3. In DNA, the CDR3 is TGTGCCAGCAGCTTCGACAAGAACTATGGCTACACCTTC. Protein product: CASSFDKNYGYTF. Supplemented by reference TRBV7-2 and TRBJ1-2, the full variable domain reads GAGVSQSPSNKVTEKGKDVELRCDPISGHTALYWYRQSLGQGLEFLIYFQGNSAPDKSGLPSDRFSAERTGGSVSTLTIQRTQQEDSAVYLCASSFDKNYGYTFGSGTRLTVV.

The rearrangement joins TRBV13 to TRBJ1-5, with unresolved D. V was cut by 0 bases and J by 2 bases, with 8 bases left in between. Germline V CDR1 and CDR2: PRHDT, FYEKMQ (reference sequence). The CDR3 contains 15 residues. CDR3 bases: TGTGCCAGCAGCTTAGGCGGCGACGGCAATCAGCCCCAGCATTTT. It encodes CASSLGGDGNQPQHF.

The J gene is TRBJ2-1, the V gene TRBV27; 7 nucleotides agree with TRBD2. Germline values: CDR1 MNHEY, CDR2 SMNVEV (reference sequence). The CDR3 is 17 amino acids. Unmatched junction bases numbered 20, after V lost 5 bases and J lost 10 bases. The CDR3 DNA sequence: TGTGCCAGCAGTCCCCATTGGGGGGGACTAAACGACCGAGAGCAGTTCTTC. This sequence encodes CASSPHWGGLNDREQFF.

This clone came up once. The chain uses TRBV7-9 and TRBJ2-7, with TRBD1 as a possible D gene (6 bases). Germline values: CDR1 SEHNR, CDR2 FQNEAQ (reference sequence). The V and J ends lost 0 bases and 3 bases respectively, with 6 bases between them. CDR3 size: 13 residues. CDR3 in amino acids: CASSLADSYEQYF. The CDR3 DNA reads TGTGCCAGCAGCTTAGCGGACAGCTACGAGCAGTACTTC. Looking up the rest from reference TRBV7-9 and TRBJ2-7 gives the full variable domain: DTGVSQNPRHKITKRGQNVTFRCDPISEHNRLYWYRQTLGQGPEFLTYFQNEAQLEKSRLLSDRFSAERPKGSFSTLEIQRTEQGDSAMYLCASSLADSYEQYFGPGTRLTVT.

This clone was seen a single time. The rearrangement uses TRBV11-2 and TRBJ1-1, with unresolved D. Germline CDR1 is SGHAT and CDR2 is FQNNGV. The CDR3 is made up of 17 amino acids. V lost 0 bases to trimming and J lost 1 base, with 15 bases between them. CDR3 DNA sequence: TGTGCCAGCAGCTTAGACAGTAAGGCGGCGGGGAACACTGAAGCTTTCTTT. Translation gives CASSLDSKAAGNTEAFF.

The V call is TRBV4-3, the J call TRBJ1-5, with D unresolved. From germline, CDR1 is LGHNA and CDR2 YSLEER. This CDR3 is built from 15 residues. With 0 bases removed from V and 2 bases from J, the gap between germline ends came to 8 bases. For the CDR3, the DNA is TGCGCCAGCAGCCAAGACCGGAGAGGCAATCAGCCCCAGCATTTT. This encodes CASSQDRRGNQPQHF.

The chain joins TRBV7-2 to TRBJ2-4, with a tentative D call TRBD1 (6 bases). V gave up 2 bases and J gave up 5 bases, with 19 bases separating them. The V gene's germline CDR1 is SGHTA and CDR2 FQGNSA. CDR3 length: 17 amino acids. CDR3 sequence: CASSLQVYGRGQNIQYF. CDR3 in DNA: TGTGCCAGCAGCTTACAGGTTTACGGCAGGGGCCAAAACATTCAGTACTTC.

This chain connects TRBV18 to TRBJ1-3, with D unclear. Germline CDR1 reads KGHSH; CDR2 reads LQKENI. The V and J ends lost 3 bases and 6 bases respectively, with 12 bases between them. The CDR3 sequence is 14 residues long. The CDR3 coding sequence is TGTGCCAGCTCACCCGGGCCGCTGGTAAACACCATATATTTT. Residues: CASSPGPLVNTIYF.

The V gene is TRBV7-8, the J gene TRBJ2-4; 10 positions agree with TRBD2. This CDR3 has 18 residues. V shed 1 base and J 0 bases; nucleotides not matched to a gene: 6. Germline loops: CDR1 SGHVS, CDR2 FQNEAQ. Here the CDR3 DNA reads TGTGCCAGCAGCTTAGGTTTAGCGGGGGGCCTAGCCAAAAACATTCAGTACTTC. Protein sequence: CASSLGLAGGLAKNIQYF.

The gene calls are TRBV5-5 and TRBJ2-3; 9 positions match TRBD2. The V gene's germline CDR1 is SGHKS and CDR2 YYEKEE (reference sequence). The CDR3 covers 15 residues. Trimming removed 2 bases from V and 0 bases from J; junction bases left unmatched: 1. CDR3 residues: CASSFLAGSTDTQYF. CDR3 in DNA: TGTGCCAGCAGCTTTCTAGCGGGAAGCACAGATACGCAGTATTTT. The complete variable domain, with remaining parts taken from reference TRBV5-5 and TRBJ2-3, reads DAGVTQSPTHLIKTRGQQVTLRCSPISGHKSVSWYQQVLGQGPQFIFQYYEKEERGRGNFPDRFSARQFPNYSSELNVNALLLGDSALYLCASSFLAGSTDTQYFGPGTRLTVL.

V usage is TRBV7-2 and J usage is TRBJ2-5, with 9 bases matching TRBD2. V was clipped by 1 base and J by 5 bases; unmatched bases: 11. The CDR3 length is 17 residues. Germline V gene sequence: CDR1 SGHTA, CDR2 FQGNSA. DNA for the CDR3: TGTGCCAGCAGCTTAGGGGAGGGGCTAGCGGGAAGTGAGACCCAGTACTTC. Protein: CASSLGEGLAGSETQYF.

The V and J genes are TRBV7-9 and TRBJ1-1; D not certain. V dropped 5 bases and J dropped 1 base, with 14 bases sitting between them. This CDR3 region has 15 residues. The germline gives CDR1 SEHNR, CDR2 FQNEAQ (reference sequence). CDR3 DNA sequence: TGTGCCAGCAGCCCCCAATGGGCTGAGAACACTGAAGCTTTCTTT. This encodes CASSPQWAENTEAFF.

The chain is built from TRBV12-5 and TRBJ2-5; D is tentatively TRBD1 or TRBD2 (5 bases each). Trimming shortened V by 1 base and J by 5 bases, and 11 bases separated the two germline ends. From germline, CDR1 is LGHNT and CDR2 FRNRAP. CDR3 length: 14 amino acids. The CDR3 region has the DNA TGTGCTAGTGGTTTGGGTGGGGCGGGCGAGACCCAGTACTTC. Its translation: CASGLGGAGETQYF.

The V gene is TRBV10-3, the J gene TRBJ2-1; weak D call: TRBD2 (6 bases). Looked up from germline, CDR1 is ENHRY and CDR2 is SYGVKD. The V end lost 4 bases, the J end lost 2 bases, and 18 bases lay between the germline ends. The CDR3 has 17 amino acids. CDR3 coding DNA: TGTGCCATCAGTGGCGGGAACCGGGACCGCGCCTACAATGAGCAGTTCTTC. Translated, it gives CAISGGNRDRAYNEQFF.

V is TRBV9 and J is TRBJ1-2; 9 bases are a match to TRBD1. Trimming removed 0 bases from V and 5 bases from J; junction bases left unmatched: 2. Germline CDR1 is SGDLS and CDR2 is YYNGEE. CDR3 length: 14 amino acids. CDR3 coding DNA: TGTGCCAGCAGCGTAGAAGGACAGGGGTATGGCTACACCTTC. Its translation: CASSVEGQGYGYTF.

Only a few counts were recorded for this clone. The chain couples TRBV5-8 to TRBJ1-5; 12 bases agree with TRBD1. The CDR3 has 15 amino acids. The ends lost 4 bases at V and 6 bases at J; junction bases unmatched: 5. CDR1 and CDR2 (germline): SGHTS, YDEGEE. In nucleotides, the CDR3 is TGTGCCAGCAGCCAAGGGACAGGGGGCAGTCAGCCCCAGCATTTT. The encoded protein is CASSQGTGGSQPQHF. Complete variable domain (other parts from reference TRBV5-8 and TRBJ1-5): EAGVTQSPTHLIKTRGQQATLRCSPISGHTSVYWYQQALGLGLQFLLWYDEGEERNRGNFPPRFSGRQFPNYSSELNVNALELEDSALYLCASSQGTGGSQPQHFGDGTRLSIL.

The genes are TRBV7-2 and TRBJ1-2; the D gene is possibly TRBD1 (6 bases). In germline, CDR1 is SGHTA, CDR2 FQGNSA. CDR3 size: 13 residues. The germline V and J ends were trimmed by 10 bases and 5 bases, with 17 bases remaining between them. In DNA, the CDR3 is TGTGCCACGGACGGGGGGCTCTTTTATGGCTACACCTTC. It codes for CATDGGLFYGYTF.

V and J are TRBV7-9 and TRBJ1-3, with D possibly matching TRBD1 (5 bases). The CDR3 contains 16 residues. The germline V and J ends were trimmed by 3 bases and 3 bases, with 15 bases remaining between them. Looked up from germline, CDR1 is SEHNR and CDR2 is FQNEAQ (reference sequence). Here the CDR3 DNA reads TGTGCCAGCAGCTTGTTGGAGGGGAGGTTTGGAAACACCATATATTTT. Its translation: CASSLLEGRFGNTIYF. Using reference TRBV7-9 and TRBJ1-3 for the parts outside the CDR3, the full variable domain is DTGVSQNPRHKITKRGQNVTFRCDPISEHNRLYWYRQTLGQGPEFLTYFQNEAQLEKSRLLSDRFSAERPKGSFSTLEIQRTEQGDSAMYLCASSLLEGRFGNTIYFGEGSWLTVV.

The chain couples TRBV7-8 to TRBJ1-1; a possible D gene is TRBD1 (6 bases). The length of the CDR3 is 14 residues. Looked up from germline, CDR1 is SGHVS and CDR2 is FQNEAQ. Trimming left V 5 bases short and J 3 bases short, with 13 bases between. The CDR3 loop reads CASSPQGRDTEAFF. The CDR3 DNA sequence: TGTGCCAGCAGCCCACAGGGTCGCGACACTGAAGCTTTCTTT.

The CDR3 DNA is TGTGCCAGCAGCTTAGCGGGGGCAGGGAACACTGAAGCTTTCTTT. It specifies CASSLAGAGNTEAFF. The V call is TRBV7-9, the J call TRBJ1-1; D is possibly TRBD1 (6 bases). The V gene's germline CDR1 is SEHNR and CDR2 FQNEAQ (reference sequence). The CDR3 has 15 residues. The V end was cut by 0 bases, the J end by 1 base, with 9 bases between.